Detailed here is one T cell receptor beta chain. The sample comes from a study of blood T cell repertoires in COVID-19. About the study: The samples span acute and convalescent COVID-19 from the United States, Italy and Spain. Nucleic acid was either cDNA or gDNA, and it came from T cells, B-cell-depleted T cells, or PBMCs.

As handled by the study authors: For nucleated cells, counts were estimated from reference gene primer amplification. Using immunoSEQ multiplex PCR, the repertoire was profiled, and TCRdb retains in-frame clones only, with some absent. V and J calls and clone size are as listed in that table; D and trimming were resolved from the DNA. Of about 170,000 clones detected, 84% appear once; the ten largest clones hold 7.5% to 9.5%. CDR1 SGDLS and CDR2 YYNGEE come from the germline V gene. Trimming removed 0 bases at V and 7 bases at J, with 7 bases between. The length of the CDR3 is 12 residues. The source material was peripheral blood. The rearrangement uses TRBV9 and TRBJ1-2; no clear D gene. The receptor was isolated from a man aged 35 to 55 who had recovered from COVID-19. The CDR3 protein is CASSVAGGGYTF. The CDR3 nucleotides read TGTGCCAGCAGCGTAGCAGGTGGTGGCTACACCTTC. The full variable domain, completed using reference TRBV9 and TRBJ1-2, is DSGVTQTPKHLITATGQRVTLRCSPRSGDLSVYWYQQSLDQGLQFLIQYYNGEERAKGNILERFSAQQFPDLHSELNLSSLELGDSALYFCASSVAGGGYTFGSGTRLTVV.